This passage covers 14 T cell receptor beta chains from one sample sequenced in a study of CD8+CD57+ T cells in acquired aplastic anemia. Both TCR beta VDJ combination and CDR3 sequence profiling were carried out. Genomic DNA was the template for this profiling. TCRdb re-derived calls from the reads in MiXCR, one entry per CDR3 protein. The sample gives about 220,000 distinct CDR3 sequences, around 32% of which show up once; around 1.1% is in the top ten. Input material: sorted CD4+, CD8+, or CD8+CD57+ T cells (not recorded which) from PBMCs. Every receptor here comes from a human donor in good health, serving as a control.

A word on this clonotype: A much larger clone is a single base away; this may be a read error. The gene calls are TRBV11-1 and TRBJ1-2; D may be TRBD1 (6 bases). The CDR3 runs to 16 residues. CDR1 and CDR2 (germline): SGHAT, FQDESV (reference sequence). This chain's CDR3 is CASSLSSGTPWNGHTF. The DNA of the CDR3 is TGTGCCAGCAGCTTAAGCTCCGGGACACCTTGGAATGGCCACACCTTC. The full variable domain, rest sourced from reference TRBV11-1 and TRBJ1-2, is EAEVAQSPRYKITEKSQAVAFWCDPISGHATLYWYRQILGQGPELLVQFQDESVVDDSQLPKDRFSAERLKGVDSTLKIQPAELGDSAMYLCASSLSSGTPWNGHTFGSGTRLTVV.

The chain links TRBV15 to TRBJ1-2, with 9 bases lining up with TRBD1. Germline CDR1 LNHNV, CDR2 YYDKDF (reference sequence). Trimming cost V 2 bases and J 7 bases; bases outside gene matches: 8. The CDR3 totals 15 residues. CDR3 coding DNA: TGTGCCACCAGCAGATCACAACAGGGGGCCCGTGGCTACACCTTC. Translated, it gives CATSRSQQGARGYTF.

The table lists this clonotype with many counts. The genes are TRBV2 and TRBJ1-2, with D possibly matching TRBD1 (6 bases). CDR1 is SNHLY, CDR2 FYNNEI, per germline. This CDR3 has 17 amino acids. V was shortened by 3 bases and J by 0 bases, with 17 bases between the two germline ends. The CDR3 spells CASSEMVWTETNYGYTF. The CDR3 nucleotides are TGTGCCAGCAGTGAGATGGTTTGGACAGAGACTAACTATGGCTACACCTTC.

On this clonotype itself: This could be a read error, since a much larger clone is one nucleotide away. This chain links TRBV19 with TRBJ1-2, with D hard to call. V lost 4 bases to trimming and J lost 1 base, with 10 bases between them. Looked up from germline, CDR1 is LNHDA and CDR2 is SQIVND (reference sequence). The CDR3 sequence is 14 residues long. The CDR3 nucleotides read TGTGCCAGTAGTACCTCCCACGGTAACTATGGCTACACCTTC. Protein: CASSTSHGNYGYTF.

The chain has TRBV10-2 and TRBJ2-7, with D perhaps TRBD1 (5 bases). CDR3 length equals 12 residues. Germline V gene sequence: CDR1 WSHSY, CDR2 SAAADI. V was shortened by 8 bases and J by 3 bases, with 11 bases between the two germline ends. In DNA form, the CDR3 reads TGCGCCAGCCCAGGGTTTAACTACGAGCAGTACTTC. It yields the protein CASPGFNYEQYF.

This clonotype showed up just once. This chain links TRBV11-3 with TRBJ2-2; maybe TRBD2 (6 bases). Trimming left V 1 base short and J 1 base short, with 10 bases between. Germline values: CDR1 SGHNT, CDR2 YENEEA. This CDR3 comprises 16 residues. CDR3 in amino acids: CASSLGVAVNTGELFF. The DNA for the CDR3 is TGTGCCAGCAGCTTAGGAGTAGCGGTGAACACCGGGGAGCTGTTTTTT.

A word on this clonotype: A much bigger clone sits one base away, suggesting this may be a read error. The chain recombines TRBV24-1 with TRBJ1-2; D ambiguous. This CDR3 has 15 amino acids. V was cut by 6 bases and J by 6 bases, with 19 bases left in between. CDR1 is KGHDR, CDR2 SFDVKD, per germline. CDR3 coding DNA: TGTGCCACCAGTTTTCGCCGACCTTCGGCAGATGGCTACACCTTC. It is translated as CATSFRRPSADGYTF.

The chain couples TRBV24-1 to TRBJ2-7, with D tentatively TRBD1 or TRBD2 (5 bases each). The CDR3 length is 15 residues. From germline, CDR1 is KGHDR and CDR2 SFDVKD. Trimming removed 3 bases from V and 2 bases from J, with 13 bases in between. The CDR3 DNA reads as TGTGCCACCAGTGATACCCGGGACGCTACCTACGAGCAGTACTTC. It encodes CATSDTRDATYEQYF.

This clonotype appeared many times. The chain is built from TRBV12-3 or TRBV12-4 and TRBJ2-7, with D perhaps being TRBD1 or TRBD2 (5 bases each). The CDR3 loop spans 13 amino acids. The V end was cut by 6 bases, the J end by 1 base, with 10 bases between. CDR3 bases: TGTGCCAGCAGCGTGGGACCGTCCTACGAGCAGTACTTC. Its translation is CASSVGPSYEQYF.

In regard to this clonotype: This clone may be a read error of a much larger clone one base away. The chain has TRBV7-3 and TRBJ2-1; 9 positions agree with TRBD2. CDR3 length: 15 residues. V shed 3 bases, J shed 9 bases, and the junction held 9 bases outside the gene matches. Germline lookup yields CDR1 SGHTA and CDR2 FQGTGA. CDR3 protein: CASSLERGVRTEQFF. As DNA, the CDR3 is TGTGCCAGCAGCTTGGAGCGGGGGGTACGGACTGAGCAGTTCTTC.

CDR3 loop: CASSPRGDRYNEQFF. In nucleotides, the CDR3 is TGTGCCAGCAGCCCGAGAGGGGATCGATACAATGAGCAGTTCTTC. This chain connects TRBV9 to TRBJ2-1; tentatively, D is TRBD1 or TRBD2 (5 bases each). Trimming took 4 bases from V and 4 from J, leaving 15 bases between them. Germline V gene lookup returns CDR1 SGDLS and CDR2 YYNGEE. The CDR3 has 15 residues.

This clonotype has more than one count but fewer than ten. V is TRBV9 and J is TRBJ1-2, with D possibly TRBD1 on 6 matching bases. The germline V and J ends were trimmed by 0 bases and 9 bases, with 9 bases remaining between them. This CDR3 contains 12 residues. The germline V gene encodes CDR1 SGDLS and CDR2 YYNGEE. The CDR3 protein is CASSVAQGSYTF. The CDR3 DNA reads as TGTGCCAGCAGCGTAGCGCAGGGGAGCTACACCTTC.

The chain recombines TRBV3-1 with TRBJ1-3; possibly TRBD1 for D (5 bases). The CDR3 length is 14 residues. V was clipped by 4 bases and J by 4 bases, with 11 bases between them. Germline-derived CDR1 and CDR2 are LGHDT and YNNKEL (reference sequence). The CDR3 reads CASSPTGRGNTIYF. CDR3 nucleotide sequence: TGTGCCAGCAGCCCTACAGGCCGCGGAAACACCATATATTTT.

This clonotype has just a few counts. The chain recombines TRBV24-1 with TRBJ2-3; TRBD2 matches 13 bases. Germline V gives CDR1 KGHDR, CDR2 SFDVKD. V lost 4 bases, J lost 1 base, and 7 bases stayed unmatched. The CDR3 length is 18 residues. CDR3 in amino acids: CATSDPGLAGVGTDTQYF. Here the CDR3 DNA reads TGTGCCACCAGTGACCCCGGACTAGCGGGAGTAGGCACAGATACGCAGTATTTT.